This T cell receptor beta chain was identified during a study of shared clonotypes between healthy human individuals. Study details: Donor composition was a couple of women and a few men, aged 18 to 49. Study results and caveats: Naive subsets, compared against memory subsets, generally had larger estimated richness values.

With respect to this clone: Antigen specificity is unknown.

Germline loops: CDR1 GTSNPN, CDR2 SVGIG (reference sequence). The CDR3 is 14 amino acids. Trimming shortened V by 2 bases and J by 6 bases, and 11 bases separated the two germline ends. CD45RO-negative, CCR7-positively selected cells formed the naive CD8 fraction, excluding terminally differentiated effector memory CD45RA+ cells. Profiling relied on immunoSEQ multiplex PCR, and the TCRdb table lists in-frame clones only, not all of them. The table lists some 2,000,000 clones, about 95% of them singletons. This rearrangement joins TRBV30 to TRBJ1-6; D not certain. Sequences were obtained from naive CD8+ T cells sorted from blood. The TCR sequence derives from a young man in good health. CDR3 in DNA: TGTGCCTGGAGTTCGGGCTTCGGTAATTCACCCCTCCACTTT. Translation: CAWSSGFGNSPLHF.